Below, 17 T cell receptor beta chains from the same sample are listed, as sequenced in a study of metastatic and nonmetastatic thyroid tumors. Each patient went into thyroid surgery without having received any treatment. MiXCR re-clonotyped the PCR reads for TCRdb. Found here are tens of thousands of clones, roughly a fifth of them singletons; the top ten hold around 18%. The source material was blood. These receptors were taken from a female donor with papillary thyroid cancer or a benign thyroid nodule (not recorded which). Some clones in this sample may be carry-over from other donors' samples.

The V and J genes are TRBV30 and TRBJ1-1; D perhaps matches TRBD1 (6 bases). The germline V gene has CDR1 GTSNPN and CDR2 SVGIG (reference sequence). The CDR3 runs to 12 residues. The DNA of the CDR3 is TGTGCAAAGGCGGAGGGGGGCACTGAAGCTTTCTTT. It specifies CAKAEGGTEAFF. Full variable domain (remainder filled in from reference TRBV30 and TRBJ1-1): SQTIHQWPATLVQPVGSPLSLECTVEGTSNPNLYWYRQAAGRGLQLLFYSVGIGQISSEVPQNLSASRPQDRQFILSSKKLLLSDSGFYLCAKAEGGTEAFFGQGTRLTVV.

This clone was seen repeatedly, ten times or more. The chain joins TRBV18 to TRBJ2-2; weak D call: TRBD1 (6 bases). The V gene's germline CDR1 is KGHSH and CDR2 LQKENI. The CDR3 runs to 15 residues. Trimming pared 3 bases from V and 0 bases from J, leaving 8 bases between. CDR3 sequence reads: CASSPGTPNTGELFF. The CDR3 nucleotides read TGTGCCAGCTCACCGGGGACACCGAACACCGGGGAGCTGTTTTTT.

There are a few counts of this clone. J is TRBJ1-5 and V is TRBV19; no firm D call. V was cut by 1 base and J by 0 bases, with 7 bases left in between. The CDR3 has 15 amino acids. CDR1 is LNHDA, CDR2 SQIVND, per germline (reference sequence). CDR3 DNA sequence: TGTGCCAGTAGTATAGGGAGTCCTAGCAATCAGCCCCAGCATTTT. Its translation: CASSIGSPSNQPQHF.

The chain uses TRBV4-1 and TRBJ2-1; D is ambiguous. The V end lost 1 base, the J end lost 4 bases, and 14 bases lay between the germline ends. CDR1 MGHRA and CDR2 YSYEKL come from the germline V gene. CDR3 length: 16 residues. The CDR3 coding sequence is TGCGCCAGCAGCCAAGGGCCGCCCGGCCCTTACAATGAGCAGTTCTTC. Residues: CASSQGPPGPYNEQFF.

This clone was recorded at least ten times. The chain joins TRBV3-1 to TRBJ2-7, with 9 nucleotides matching TRBD1. The CDR3 sequence is 14 residues long. Germline assignment: CDR1 LGHDT and CDR2 YNNKEL (reference sequence). V lost 2 bases and J lost 4; bases outside the gene matches: 3. This CDR3 is CASSQRDRVYEQYF. CDR3 DNA sequence: TGTGCCAGCAGCCAACGGGACAGGGTTTACGAGCAGTACTTC.

This clone was seen many times. The V gene is TRBV9, the J gene TRBJ1-2; 7 nucleotides line up with TRBD1. Germline V CDR1 and CDR2: SGDLS, YYNGEE. The CDR3 has 16 residues. Germline trimming cut 3 bases from V and 1 base from J; bases unmatched to any gene: 9. The CDR3 loop reads CASSAFTGVLNYGYTF. The CDR3 nucleotides are TGTGCCAGCAGCGCATTTACAGGGGTACTTAACTATGGCTACACCTTC.

This clone is labeled medium-sized. Here the CDR3 DNA reads TGTGCCAGCAGTGTGCTGACTTCAAGGGAGCCCCAGCATTTT. This gives the protein CASSVLTSREPQHF. The V call is TRBV6-1, the J call TRBJ1-5; no clear D. The CDR3 extends over 14 amino acids. CDR1 is MNHNS and CDR2 is SASEGT in the germline V gene. With 4 bases removed from V and 8 bases from J, the gap between germline ends came to 15 bases.

The CDR3 reads CASNCNTGLNTEAFF. CDR3 coding DNA: TGTGCCAGCAACTGTAACACAGGTCTGAACACTGAAGCTTTCTTT. This chain connects TRBV7-8 to TRBJ1-1; the D gene is possibly TRBD1 (5 bases). The CDR3 runs 15 residues. Between the trimmed V and J ends, which lost 7 bases and 0 bases, there was a span of 15 bases. Germline V gene lookup returns CDR1 SGHVS and CDR2 FQNEAQ.

In this sample, this clone turned up a few times. V gene TRBV20-1 combines with J gene TRBJ2-3, with D perhaps TRBD2 (5 bases). Trimming removed 3 bases at V and 9 bases at J, with 10 bases between. The CDR3 loop spans 11 amino acids. Germline V gene data show CDR1 as DFQATT and CDR2 as SNEGSKA (reference sequence). The DNA of the CDR3 is TGCAGTGCTAGGGCGGGCGGGACGCAGTATTTT. The encoded protein is CSARAGGTQYF.

This clone was seen a few times. At one boundary the junction diverges from the germline segment, which might be a read error. The V call is TRBV27, the J call TRBJ2-5, with D tentatively TRBD2 (6 bases). This CDR3 contains 13 residues. CDR1 is MNHEY, CDR2 SMNVEV, per germline (reference sequence). The CDR3 region is CATTAGIGETKYF. The CDR3 nucleotides are TGTGCCACAACCGCGGGAATAGGGGAGACCAAGTACTTC.

This chain uses TRBV11-3 with TRBJ2-2; tentatively, D is TRBD1 (6 bases). This CDR3 spans 15 amino acids. V gave up 7 bases and J gave up 1 base, with 13 bases separating them. CDR1 and CDR2 from the germline V gene are SGHNT and YENEEA. The CDR3 region has the DNA TGTGCCAGCATCCCAGGGGCTATGAACACCGGGGAGCTGTTTTTT. It translates to CASIPGAMNTGELFF.

For this clone: One end of the junction does not line up with germline, which may come from a read error. The rearrangement joins TRBV7-7 to TRBJ2-7, with D hard to call. Germline V gene lookup returns CDR1 SSHAT and CDR2 FNYEAQ (reference sequence). The length of the CDR3 is 14 residues. DNA of the CDR3: TGTGCTAGCAGCCCAACGGCAAGTCTCTACGAGCAGTACTTC. Translated: CASSPTASLYEQYF.

This clone was picked up a small number of times. This sequence joins TRBV27 and TRBJ1-6; TRBD1 might be the D (5 bases). V gave up 6 bases and J gave up 7 bases, with 16 bases separating them. Looked up from germline, CDR1 is MNHEY and CDR2 is SMNVEV (reference sequence). The CDR3 consists of 15 residues. In DNA form, the CDR3 reads TGTGCCAGCAGCCTCACAGGTTCCCTAAATTCACCCCTCCACTTT. Encoded protein: CASSLTGSLNSPLHF.

This clone was counted many times. The V gene is TRBV19, the J gene TRBJ1-1; 7 bases are a match to TRBD1. Germline-derived CDR1 and CDR2 are LNHDA and SQIVND (reference sequence). V lost 6 bases, J lost 3 bases, and 7 bases stayed unmatched. The CDR3 has 14 residues. CDR3 nucleotide sequence: TGTGCCAGTAGACCAAGAACAGGGGACACTGAAGCTTTCTTT. It codes for CASRPRTGDTEAFF.

CDR3 in DNA: TGTGCCAGTTTAGGAACTAGTGGGAGGTCAGATACGCAGTATTTT. This gives the protein CASLGTSGRSDTQYF. The rearrangement links TRBV12-3 or TRBV12-4 to TRBJ2-3; D may be TRBD2 (6 bases). With 9 bases removed from V and 4 bases from J, the gap between germline ends came to 20 bases. This CDR3 is built from 15 residues.

There are many counts of this clone. V and J are TRBV5-1 and TRBJ2-1, with D maybe TRBD1 (6 bases). V was pared by 2 bases and J by 7 bases, with 10 bases between. The CDR3 is 13 amino acids. In germline, CDR1 is SGHRS, CDR2 YFSETQ. CDR3 residues: CASSLQGRNEQFF. The CDR3 DNA is TGCGCCAGCAGCTTACAGGGCAGGAATGAGCAGTTCTTC.

Comments on this clone: The sample contains more than one DNA sequence encoding this CDR3. The CDR3 here is CASSLWAGAEETQYF. The CDR3 DNA follows: TGTGCCAGCAGCTTATGGGCGGGGGCTGAGGAGACCCAGTACTTC. This chain uses TRBV11-2 with TRBJ2-5; possible D gene TRBD2, 7 bases. This CDR3 is built from 15 residues. V was pared by 2 bases and J by 5 bases, with 15 bases between. The germline CDR1 and CDR2 sequences are SGHAT and FQNNGV.